These 24 T cell receptor beta chains share one sample of origin, sequenced in a study of CD8+CD57+ T cells in acquired aplastic anemia. Study conclusions and caveats: The diversity of CD8+CD57+ cells in patients was lower than that of total CD4+ and CD8+ pools.

In patients chosen for sequencing, flow cytometry had shown CD8+CD57+ cell expansion. The template for TCR beta VDJ and CDR3 sequence profiling was genomic DNA. TCRdb re-called the reads with MiXCR, one entry per CDR3 protein. Among roughly 20,000 distinct CDR3 sequences listed, around 40% were seen once. For these TCRs, the target antigens are not known. Sequenced: CD8+CD57+ T cells sorted from PBMCs. The subset denotes: bead-enriched CD8+CD57+ effector memory T cells from SAA patients. The receptors were gathered from a human donor with aplastic anemia.

This clonotype was detected only a few times. V and J are TRBV9 and TRBJ2-3; maybe TRBD1 (5 bases). Trimming stripped 0 bases from V and 4 bases from J, with 6 bases between. The CDR3 sequence is 13 residues long. Germline V gene data show CDR1 as SGDLS and CDR2 as YYNGEE. Here the CDR3 reads CASSVEGADTQYF. The DNA for the CDR3 is TGTGCCAGCAGCGTAGAAGGGGCAGATACGCAGTATTTT.

This clonotype came up a few times. The rearrangement joins TRBV29-1 to TRBJ2-1; D not certain. Germline V lookup: CDR1 SQVTM, CDR2 ANQGSEA. There are 16 residues in the CDR3. V was cut by 1 base and J by 0 bases, with 13 bases left in between. The CDR3: CSVEGSSESSYNEQFF. CDR3 in DNA: TGCAGCGTTGAAGGTTCTTCCGAAAGCTCCTACAATGAGCAGTTCTTC.

The chain has TRBV10-3 and TRBJ1-2; 7 positions agree with TRBD1. V shed 0 bases, J shed 4 bases, and the junction held 2 bases outside the gene matches. Per germline, CDR1 ENHRY and CDR2 SYGVKD. This CDR3 region has 14 residues. CDR3 nucleotide sequence: TGTGCCATCAGTGAGTCGAACAGGGGCTATGGCTACACCTTC. Amino acid sequence: CAISESNRGYGYTF.

The chain couples TRBV20-1 to TRBJ2-5; 12 nucleotides line up with TRBD2. Germline V CDR1 and CDR2: DFQATT, SNEGSKA (reference sequence). Losses at the gene ends were 0 bases for V and 1 base for J; bases not matched to a gene: 3. The CDR3 runs 16 residues. The CDR3 reads CSARDRLAGAQETQYF. Here the CDR3 DNA reads TGCAGTGCTAGAGATCGACTAGCGGGAGCCCAAGAGACCCAGTACTTC.

As regards this clonotype: An end of the junction does not agree with germline; a read error may underlie this. The chain is built from TRBV2 and TRBJ2-5; a possible D gene is TRBD1 (6 bases). This CDR3 has 16 residues. The germline gives CDR1 SNHLY, CDR2 FYNNEI. The CDR3 DNA follows: TGTGCCAGCAACACTACAGGGTTATGGGGACAAGAGGCCCAGTACTTC. This codes for CASNTTGLWGQEAQYF. Drawing the rest from reference TRBV2 and TRBJ2-5, the complete variable domain is EPEVTQTPSHQVTQMGQEVILRCVPISNHLYFYWYRQILGQKVEFLVSFYNNEISEKSEIFDDQFSVERPDGSNFTLKIRSTKLEDSAMYFCASNTTGLWGQEAQYFGPGTRLLVL.

Concerning this clonotype itself: A junction boundary mismatches the germline segment, possibly from a read error. This chain links TRBV20-1 with TRBJ2-4; 7 bases are shared with TRBD2. CDR3 size: 13 residues. Germline V CDR1 and CDR2: DFQATT, SNEGSKA (reference sequence). The CDR3 nucleotides read TGCAGTGCTAGTCGGGAGGCCAAAAAAATTCAGTACTTC. Translation: CSASREAKKIQYF.

The chain employs TRBV11-3 and TRBJ2-5; D ambiguous. The CDR3 extends over 12 amino acids. V was pared by 1 base and J by 2 bases, with 2 bases between. CDR1 is SGHNT, CDR2 YENEEA, per germline. The CDR3 DNA reads as TGTGCCAGCAGCTTAGGGCAAGAGACCCAGTACTTC. Protein sequence: CASSLGQETQYF.

This clonotype was detected only a few times. V is TRBV2 and J is TRBJ1-6, with TRBD1 matching 10 bases. Germline-derived CDR1 and CDR2 are SNHLY and FYNNEI. Losses at the gene ends were 4 bases for V and 10 bases for J; bases not matched to a gene: 4. CDR3 length: 14 amino acids. CDR3 bases: TGTGCCAGCAGTGGGGACAGGGGTGACTCACCCCTCCACTTT. Its protein product is CASSGDRGDSPLHF.

This chain links TRBV4-1 with TRBJ2-2, with a possible D match to TRBD1 (6 bases). The germline V and J ends were trimmed by 0 bases and 7 bases, with 12 bases remaining between them. CDR3 size: 15 residues. Germline CDR1 reads MGHRA; CDR2 reads YSYEKL. The CDR3 bases are TGCGCCAGCAGCCAAGAACAGGGTACGGTCGGGGAGCTGTTTTTT. Residues: CASSQEQGTVGELFF.

This chain uses TRBV2 with TRBJ1-5; D is undetermined. The germline V and J ends were trimmed by 0 bases and 7 bases, with 4 bases remaining between them. The germline gives CDR1 SNHLY, CDR2 FYNNEI. This CDR3 has 12 residues. This CDR3 is CASSEAIQPQHF. The CDR3, as DNA: TGTGCCAGCAGTGAAGCTATCCAGCCCCAGCATTTT.

This clonotype was picked up many times. The chain couples TRBV6-4 to TRBJ2-1; D ambiguous. This CDR3 contains 15 residues. The germline V gene encodes CDR1 MRHNA and CDR2 SNTAGT. Between the trimmed V and J ends, which lost 4 bases and 0 bases, there was a span of 10 bases. CDR3 in DNA: TGTGCCAGCAGTGCAAGAGCTGGCTCCTACAATGAGCAGTTCTTC. This sequence encodes CASSARAGSYNEQFF.

The V and J genes are TRBV6-2 or TRBV6-3 and TRBJ2-3; 7 bases agree with TRBD1. The V segment lost 2 bases and the J segment 5 bases; nucleotides outside the gene matches: 10. Germline loops: CDR1 MNHEY, CDR2 SVGEGT. The CDR3 consists of 16 residues. CDR3: CASSYRVKGARDTQYF. CDR3 in DNA: TGTGCCAGCAGTTACCGGGTGAAGGGGGCAAGAGATACGCAGTATTTT.

J is TRBJ2-2 and V is TRBV29-1; D is ambiguous. Per germline, CDR1 SQVTM and CDR2 ANQGSEA. CDR3 length equals 11 residues. V lost 1 base, J lost 9 bases, and 6 bases lay in between. CDR3 DNA: TGCAGCGTTGAAGTGGTCAGGGAGCTGTTTTTT. This gives the protein CSVEVVRELFF.

This clonotype was recorded at least ten times. The chain couples TRBV7-7 to TRBJ2-1; 7 positions agree with TRBD2. The CDR3 runs to 16 residues. Unmatched junction bases numbered 7, after V lost 0 bases and J lost 5 bases. CDR1 and CDR2 (germline): SSHAT, FNYEAQ (reference sequence). The DNA for the CDR3 is TGTGCCAGCAGCTTAGCACCCGGACTAGGCAACAATGAGCAGTTCTTC. Translating gives CASSLAPGLGNNEQFF.

This clonotype showed up many times. This chain connects TRBV20-1 to TRBJ2-5, with 8 bases lining up with TRBD2. Trimming took 3 bases from V and 5 from J; bases not matched to a gene: 8. Germline V lookup: CDR1 DFQATT, CDR2 SNEGSKA (reference sequence). The CDR3 loop spans 14 amino acids. Written as DNA, the CDR3 is TGCAGTGCTAGGCTAGCGGGTGAATGGGAGACCCAGTACTTC. Protein sequence: CSARLAGEWETQYF.

V and J are TRBV4-2 and TRBJ2-1; D unresolved. The CDR3 totals 12 residues. V was trimmed by 0 bases and J by 11 bases, leaving 8 bases between them. CDR1 LGHNA and CDR2 YNFKEQ come from the germline V gene. CDR3 nucleotide sequence: TGTGCCAGCAGCCAAGAGTGGTCCCAGCAGTTCTTC. Its translation is CASSQEWSQQFF.

This clonotype has at least ten counts. The chain links TRBV4-1 to TRBJ2-1; D is perhaps TRBD2 (5 bases). Germline V gene lookup returns CDR1 MGHRA and CDR2 YSYEKL. V was cut by 3 bases and J by 7 bases, with 13 bases left in between. CDR3 length equals 14 residues. CDR3 in DNA: TGCGCCAGCAGCCACCACCCTCCGGGGAATGAGCAGTTCTTC. This sequence encodes CASSHHPPGNEQFF.

This clonotype was seen only a few times. The chain employs TRBV7-9 and TRBJ2-5; 10 nucleotides align to TRBD2. Trimming removed 3 bases from V and 5 bases from J; junction bases left unmatched: 3. CDR3 length: 14 residues. Germline V CDR1 and CDR2: SEHNR, FQNEAQ (reference sequence). The CDR3 coding sequence is TGTGCCAGCAGCTTTCTAGCGGGAGTGGAGACCCAGTACTTC. Amino acid sequence: CASSFLAGVETQYF.

Only a few counts were recorded for this clonotype. The chain joins TRBV7-9 to TRBJ2-5; unclear D gene. This CDR3 region has 14 residues. Per germline, CDR1 SEHNR and CDR2 FQNEAQ (reference sequence). V was clipped by 2 bases and J by 2 bases, with 9 bases between them. Here the CDR3 DNA reads TGTGCCAGCAGCTTATCGTACTGGCAAGAGACCCAGTACTTC. Translation gives CASSLSYWQETQYF.

The J gene is TRBJ2-3, the V gene TRBV24-1, with 7 bases lining up with TRBD1. Per germline, CDR1 KGHDR and CDR2 SFDVKD. The CDR3 is 16 amino acids. Trimming cost V 9 bases and J 2 bases; bases outside gene matches: 13. In nucleotides, the CDR3 is TGTGCCACCCAAAAACCCAGGACAGGCGTCACAGATACGCAGTATTTT. This sequence encodes CATQKPRTGVTDTQYF.

This clonotype was counted a few times. The rearrangement joins TRBV5-4 to TRBJ2-1, with 15 bases that match TRBD2. Losses at the gene ends were 2 bases for V and 0 bases for J; bases not matched to a gene: 6. The CDR3 has 19 residues. Germline V gives CDR1 SGHNT, CDR2 YYREEE (reference sequence). The CDR3 bases are TGTGCCAGCAGCTTCGGGACTAGCGGGAGGTATTCCTCCTACAATGAGCAGTTCTTC. This translates into CASSFGTSGRYSSYNEQFF.

The V call is TRBV7-3, the J call TRBJ2-3; TRBD2 might be the D (6 bases). Trimming shortened V by 3 bases and J by 3 bases, and 19 bases separated the two germline ends. The CDR3 contains 17 residues. Germline CDR1 SGHTA, CDR2 FQGTGA. The CDR3 here is CASSLKAEGRITDTQYF. CDR3 coding DNA: TGTGCCAGCAGCTTGAAGGCGGAGGGCAGGATAACAGATACGCAGTATTTT.

The CDR3 nucleotides read TGTGCCAGCAGTGCCTTTATTGACGGGGGCAATGAGCAGTTCTTC. Translated, it gives CASSAFIDGGNEQFF. This chain links TRBV6-4 with TRBJ2-1; a possible D gene is TRBD2 (6 bases). Per germline, CDR1 MRHNA and CDR2 SNTAGT. This CDR3 region has 15 residues. V shed 4 bases and J shed 6 bases, with 16 bases lying between them.

This clonotype has more than one count but fewer than ten. The chain combines TRBV7-9 with TRBJ2-1, with D perhaps assigned TRBD1 or TRBD2 (5 bases each). Trimming stripped 4 bases from V and 0 bases from J, with 7 bases between. Germline V gene data show CDR1 as SEHNR and CDR2 as FQNEAQ (reference sequence). This CDR3 contains 14 residues. DNA for the CDR3: TGTGCCAGCAGCTCCGGGGCCTCCTACAATGAGCAGTTCTTC. It translates to CASSSGASYNEQFF.